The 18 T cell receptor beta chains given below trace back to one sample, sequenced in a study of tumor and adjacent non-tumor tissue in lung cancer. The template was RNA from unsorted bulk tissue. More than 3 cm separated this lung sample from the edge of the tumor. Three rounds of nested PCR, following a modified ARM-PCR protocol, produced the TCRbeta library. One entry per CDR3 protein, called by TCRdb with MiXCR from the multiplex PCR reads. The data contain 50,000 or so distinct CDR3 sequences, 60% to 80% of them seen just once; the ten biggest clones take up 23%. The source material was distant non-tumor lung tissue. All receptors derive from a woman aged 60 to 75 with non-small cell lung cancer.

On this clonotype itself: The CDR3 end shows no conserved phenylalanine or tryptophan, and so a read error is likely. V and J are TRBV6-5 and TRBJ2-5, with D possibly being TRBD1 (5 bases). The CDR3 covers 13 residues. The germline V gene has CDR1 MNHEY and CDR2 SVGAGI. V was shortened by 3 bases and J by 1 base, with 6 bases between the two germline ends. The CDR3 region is CASSYDSQETQYI. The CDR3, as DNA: TGTGCCAGCAGTTATGACAGCCAAGAGACCCAGTACATC.

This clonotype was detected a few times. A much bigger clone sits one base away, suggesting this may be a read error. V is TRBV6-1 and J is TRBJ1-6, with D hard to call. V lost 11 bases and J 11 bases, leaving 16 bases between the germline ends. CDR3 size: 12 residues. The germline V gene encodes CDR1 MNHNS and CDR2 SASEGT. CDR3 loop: CAGRRANPPLHF. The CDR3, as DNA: TGTGCCGGGAGGCGGGCCAATCCACCCCTCCACTTT.

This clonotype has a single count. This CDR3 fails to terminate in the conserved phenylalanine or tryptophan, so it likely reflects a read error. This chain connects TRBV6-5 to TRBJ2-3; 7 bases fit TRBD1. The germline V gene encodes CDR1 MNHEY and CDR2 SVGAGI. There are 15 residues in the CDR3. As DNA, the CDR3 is TGTGTCAGCAGTTATGACAGGGAGAGCACAGATACGCAGTATTCT. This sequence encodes CVSSYDRESTDTQYS.

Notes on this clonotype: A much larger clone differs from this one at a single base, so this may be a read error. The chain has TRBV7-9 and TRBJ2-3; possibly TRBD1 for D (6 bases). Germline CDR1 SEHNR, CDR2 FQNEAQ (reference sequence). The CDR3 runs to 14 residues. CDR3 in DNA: TGTGCCAGGAGCTCCGCAGGGGGCACAGATACGCAGTATTTT. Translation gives CARSSAGGTDTQYF.

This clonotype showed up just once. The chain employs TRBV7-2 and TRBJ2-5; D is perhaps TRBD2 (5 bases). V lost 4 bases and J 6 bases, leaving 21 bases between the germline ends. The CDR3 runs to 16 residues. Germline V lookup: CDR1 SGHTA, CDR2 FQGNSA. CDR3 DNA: TGTGCCAGCAGCTCTACTAGTCGATCCCGGTCGCAGACCCAGTACTTC. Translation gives CASSSTSRSRSQTQYF.

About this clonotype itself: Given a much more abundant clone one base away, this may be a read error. CDR3 amino acids: CASSQDPAPSTGTQYF. CDR3 in DNA: TGCGCCAGCAGCCAAGATCCGGCTCCAAGCACAGGTACGCAGTATTTT. This rearrangement joins TRBV4-3 to TRBJ2-3, with a weak D call TRBD1 (5 bases). In germline, CDR1 is LGHNA, CDR2 YSLEER. The CDR3 loop spans 16 amino acids.

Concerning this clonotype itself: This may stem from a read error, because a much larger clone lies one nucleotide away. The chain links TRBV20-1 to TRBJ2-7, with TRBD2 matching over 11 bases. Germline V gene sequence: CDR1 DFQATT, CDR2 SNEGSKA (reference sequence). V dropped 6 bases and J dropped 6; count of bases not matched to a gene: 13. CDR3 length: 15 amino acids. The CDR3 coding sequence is TGCAGTGCGAAACCCTTTAGCGGGGGGGCCGGCGAGCAGTACTTC. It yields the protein CSAKPFSGGAGEQYF.

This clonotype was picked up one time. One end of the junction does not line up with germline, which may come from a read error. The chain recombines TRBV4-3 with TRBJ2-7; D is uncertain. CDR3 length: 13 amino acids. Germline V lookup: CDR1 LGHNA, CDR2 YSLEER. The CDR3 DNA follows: TGCACCAGCAGCCAAGATTCAGGCCAGAAGCAGTACTTC. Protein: CTSSQDSGQKQYF.

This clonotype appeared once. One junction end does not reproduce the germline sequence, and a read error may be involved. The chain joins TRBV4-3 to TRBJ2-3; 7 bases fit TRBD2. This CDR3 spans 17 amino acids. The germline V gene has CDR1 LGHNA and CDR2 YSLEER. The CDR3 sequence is CVSSPNTGRGTTDTQYF. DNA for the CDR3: TGCGTCAGCAGCCCGAATACGGGGAGGGGAACCACAGATACGCAGTATTTT.

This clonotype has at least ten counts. The CDR3 sequence is CASSLEGFNQPQHF. CDR3 bases: TGTGCCAGCAGTTTAGAGGGGTTTAATCAGCCCCAGCATTTT. V is TRBV12-3 or TRBV12-4 and J is TRBJ1-5; D might be TRBD1 (5 bases). CDR3 length: 14 amino acids. V dropped 1 base and J dropped 4 bases, with 8 bases sitting between them.

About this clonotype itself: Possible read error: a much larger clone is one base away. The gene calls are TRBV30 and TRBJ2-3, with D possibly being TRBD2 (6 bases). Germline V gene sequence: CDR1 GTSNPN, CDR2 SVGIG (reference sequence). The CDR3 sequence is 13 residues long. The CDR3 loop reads CVWRGISLDTQYF. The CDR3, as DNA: TGTGTCTGGAGGGGTATCTCGCTCGATACGCAGTATTTT.

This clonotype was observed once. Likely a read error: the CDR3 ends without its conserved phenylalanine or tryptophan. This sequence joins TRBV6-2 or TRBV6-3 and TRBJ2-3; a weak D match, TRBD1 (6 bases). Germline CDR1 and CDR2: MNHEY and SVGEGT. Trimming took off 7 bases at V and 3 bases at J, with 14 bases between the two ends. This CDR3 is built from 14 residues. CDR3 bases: TGTGCCAGCAAGCTGACAGGTCCTACAGATACGCAGTATTCT. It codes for CASKLTGPTDTQYS.

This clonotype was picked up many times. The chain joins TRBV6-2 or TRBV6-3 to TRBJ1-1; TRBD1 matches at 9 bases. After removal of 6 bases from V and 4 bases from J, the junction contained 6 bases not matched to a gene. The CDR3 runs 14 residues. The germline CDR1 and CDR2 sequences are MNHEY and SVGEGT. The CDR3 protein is CASRRSGQGTEAFF. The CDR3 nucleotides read TGTGCCAGCAGGCGCTCGGGACAGGGCACTGAAGCTTTCTTT.

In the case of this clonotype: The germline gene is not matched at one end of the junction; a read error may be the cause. The DNA for the CDR3 is TGTACCAGCAGCCTAGACGGGTACACTGAAGCTTCTTTT. Translating it yields CTSSLDGYTEASF. This chain connects TRBV11-2 to TRBJ1-1; D remains unclear. CDR3 length: 13 amino acids. Per the germline V gene, CDR1 is SGHAT and CDR2 is FQNNGV.

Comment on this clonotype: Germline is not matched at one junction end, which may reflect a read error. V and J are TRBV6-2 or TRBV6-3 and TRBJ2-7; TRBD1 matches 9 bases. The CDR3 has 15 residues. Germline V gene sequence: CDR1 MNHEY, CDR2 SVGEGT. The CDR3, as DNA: TGTGCCAGTAGTTACTCCGGGGACAGGGTCTACAAGCAGTACTTC. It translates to CASSYSGDRVYKQYF.

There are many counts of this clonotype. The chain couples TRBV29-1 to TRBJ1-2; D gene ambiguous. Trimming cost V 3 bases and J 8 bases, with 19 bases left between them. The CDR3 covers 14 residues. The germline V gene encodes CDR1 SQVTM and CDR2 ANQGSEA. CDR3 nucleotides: TGCAGCGTTGATACGGCCAGCCTGGGGTCCGGCTACACCTTC. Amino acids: CSVDTASLGSGYTF.

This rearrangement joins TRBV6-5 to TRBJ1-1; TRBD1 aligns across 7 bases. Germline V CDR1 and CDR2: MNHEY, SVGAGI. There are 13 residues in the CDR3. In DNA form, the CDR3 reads TGTGTCTGCAGTCGGGACAGCCCTAATGAAGCTTTCTTT. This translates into CVCSRDSPNEAFF.

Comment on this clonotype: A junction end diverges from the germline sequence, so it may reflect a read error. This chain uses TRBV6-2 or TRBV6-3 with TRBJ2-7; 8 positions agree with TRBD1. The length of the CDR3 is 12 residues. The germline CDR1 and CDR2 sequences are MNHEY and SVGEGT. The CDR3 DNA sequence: TGTACCAGCAGGGACAGGTCTAGCGAGCAGTACTTC. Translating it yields CTSRDRSSEQYF.